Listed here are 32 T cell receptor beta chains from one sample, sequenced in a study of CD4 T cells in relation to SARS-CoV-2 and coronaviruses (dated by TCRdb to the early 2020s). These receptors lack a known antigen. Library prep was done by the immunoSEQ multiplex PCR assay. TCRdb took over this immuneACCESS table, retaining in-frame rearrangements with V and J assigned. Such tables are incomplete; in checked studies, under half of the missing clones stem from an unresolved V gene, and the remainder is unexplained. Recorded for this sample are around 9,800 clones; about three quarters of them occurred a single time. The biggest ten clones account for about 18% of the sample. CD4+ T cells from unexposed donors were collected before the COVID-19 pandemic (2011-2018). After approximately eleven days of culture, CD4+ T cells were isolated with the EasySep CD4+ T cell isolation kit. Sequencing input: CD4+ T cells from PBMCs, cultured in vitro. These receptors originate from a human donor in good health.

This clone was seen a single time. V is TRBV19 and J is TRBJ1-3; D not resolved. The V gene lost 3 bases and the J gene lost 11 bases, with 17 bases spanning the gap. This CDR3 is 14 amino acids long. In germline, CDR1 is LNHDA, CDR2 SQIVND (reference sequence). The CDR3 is CASSIRLFTGPIYF. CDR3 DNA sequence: TGTGCCAGTAGTATTCGTCTTTTTACTGGCCCCATATATTTT.

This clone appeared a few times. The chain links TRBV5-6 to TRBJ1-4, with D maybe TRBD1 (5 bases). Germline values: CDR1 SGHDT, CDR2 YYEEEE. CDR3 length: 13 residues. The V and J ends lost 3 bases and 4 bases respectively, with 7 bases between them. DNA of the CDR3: TGTGCCAGCAGCTGGGGGATTAATGAAAAACTGTTTTTT. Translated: CASSWGINEKLFF.

CDR3 loop: CASSQEGWAGQFYGYTF. The CDR3 nucleotides are TGTGCCAGCAGCCAAGAAGGGTGGGCGGGACAGTTTTATGGCTACACCTTC. The rearrangement links TRBV3-1 (or the pseudogene TRBV3-2) to TRBJ1-2; 7 bases line up with TRBD1. From germline, CDR1 is LGHDT and CDR2 YNNKEL (reference sequence). The trim removed 0 bases at V and 5 bases at J, leaving 12 bases unmatched. CDR3 size: 17 residues.

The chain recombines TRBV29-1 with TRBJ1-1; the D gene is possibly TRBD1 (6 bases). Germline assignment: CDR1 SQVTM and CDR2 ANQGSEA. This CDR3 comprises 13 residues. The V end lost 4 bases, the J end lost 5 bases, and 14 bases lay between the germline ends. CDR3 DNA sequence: TGCAGCGTTGGAACGGGGGCGGATACTGAAGCTTTCTTT. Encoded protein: CSVGTGADTEAFF.

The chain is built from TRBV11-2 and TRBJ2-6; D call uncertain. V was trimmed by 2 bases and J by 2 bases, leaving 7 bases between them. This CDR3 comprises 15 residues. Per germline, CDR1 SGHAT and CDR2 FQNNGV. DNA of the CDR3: TGTGCCAGCAGCTTACCAGAAGCTGGGGCCAACGTCCTGACTTTC. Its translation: CASSLPEAGANVLTF.

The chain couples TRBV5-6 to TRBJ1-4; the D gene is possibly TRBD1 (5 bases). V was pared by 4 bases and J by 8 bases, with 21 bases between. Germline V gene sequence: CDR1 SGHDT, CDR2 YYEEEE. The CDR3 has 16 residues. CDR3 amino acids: CASSPGLQAGSEKLFF. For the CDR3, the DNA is TGTGCCAGCAGCCCGGGGCTACAGGCCGGCAGCGAAAAACTGTTTTTT.

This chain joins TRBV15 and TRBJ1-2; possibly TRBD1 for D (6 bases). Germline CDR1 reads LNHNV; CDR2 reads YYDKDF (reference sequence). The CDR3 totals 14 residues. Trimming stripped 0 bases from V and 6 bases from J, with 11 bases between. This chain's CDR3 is CATSRDRGRDGYTF. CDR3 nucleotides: TGTGCCACCAGCAGAGACAGGGGAAGAGATGGCTACACCTTC.

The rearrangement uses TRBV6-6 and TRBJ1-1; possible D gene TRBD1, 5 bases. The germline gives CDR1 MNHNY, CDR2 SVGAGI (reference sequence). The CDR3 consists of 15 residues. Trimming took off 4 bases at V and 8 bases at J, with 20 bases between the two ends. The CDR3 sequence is CASSLMGREAGEAFF. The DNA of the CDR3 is TGTGCCAGCAGTTTAATGGGCAGGGAAGCGGGAGAAGCTTTCTTT.

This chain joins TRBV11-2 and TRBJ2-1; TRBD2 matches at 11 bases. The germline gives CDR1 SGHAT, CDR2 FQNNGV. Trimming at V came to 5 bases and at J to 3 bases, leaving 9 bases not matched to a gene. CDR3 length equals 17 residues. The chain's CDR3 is CASSLLAGGTLYNEQFF. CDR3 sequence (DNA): TGTGCCAGCAGCCTCTTAGCGGGAGGGACTCTCTACAATGAGCAGTTCTTC.

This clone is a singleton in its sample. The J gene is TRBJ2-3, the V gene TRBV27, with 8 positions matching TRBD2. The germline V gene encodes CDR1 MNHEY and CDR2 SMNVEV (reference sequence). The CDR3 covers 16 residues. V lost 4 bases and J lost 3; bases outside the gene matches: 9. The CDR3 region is CASSSVAGPGTDTQYF. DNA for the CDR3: TGTGCCAGCAGTTCAGTAGCGGGACCGGGGACAGATACGCAGTATTTT.

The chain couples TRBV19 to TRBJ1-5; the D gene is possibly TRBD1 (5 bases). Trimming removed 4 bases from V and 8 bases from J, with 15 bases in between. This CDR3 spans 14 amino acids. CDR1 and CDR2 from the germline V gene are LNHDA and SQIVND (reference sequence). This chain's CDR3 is CASSTGPTGEPQHF. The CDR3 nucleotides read TGTGCCAGTAGTACGGGACCTACGGGTGAGCCCCAGCATTTT.

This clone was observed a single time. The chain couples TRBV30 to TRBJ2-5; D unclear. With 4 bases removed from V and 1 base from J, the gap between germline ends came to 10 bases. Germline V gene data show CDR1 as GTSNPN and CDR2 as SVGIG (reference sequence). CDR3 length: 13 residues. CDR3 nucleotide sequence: TGTGCCTGGACGACTTGGGCCCAAGAGACCCAGTACTTC. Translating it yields CAWTTWAQETQYF.

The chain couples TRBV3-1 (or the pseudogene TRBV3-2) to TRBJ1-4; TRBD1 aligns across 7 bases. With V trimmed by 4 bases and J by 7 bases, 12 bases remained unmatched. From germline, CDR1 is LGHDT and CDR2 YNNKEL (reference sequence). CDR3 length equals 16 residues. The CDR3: CASSPTTGVGTEKLFF. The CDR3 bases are TGTGCCAGCAGCCCAACTACAGGGGTGGGTACTGAAAAACTGTTTTTT.

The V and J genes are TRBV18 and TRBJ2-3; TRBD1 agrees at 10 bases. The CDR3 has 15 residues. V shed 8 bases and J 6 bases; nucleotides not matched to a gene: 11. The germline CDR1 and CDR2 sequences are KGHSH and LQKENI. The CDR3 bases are TGTGCCAGCACCCGACAGGGGGCCGTTTCCGATACGCAGTATTTT. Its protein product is CASTRQGAVSDTQYF.

Written as DNA, the CDR3 is TGCGCCAGCAGCCGCGGGACTAGCGGGGGGGCGGGCGGGGAGCTGTTTTTT. Protein: CASSRGTSGGAGGELFF. The genes are TRBV4-3 and TRBJ2-2; 16 positions match TRBD2. CDR3 length: 17 residues. The V segment lost 4 bases and the J segment 7 bases; nucleotides outside the gene matches: 6. Germline CDR1 is LGHNA and CDR2 is YSLEER.

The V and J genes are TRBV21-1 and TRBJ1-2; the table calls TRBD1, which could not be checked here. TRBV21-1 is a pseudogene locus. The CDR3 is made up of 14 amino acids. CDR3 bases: TGTGCCAGCAGCAAAGGCAGGCCTCATTATGGCTACACCTTC. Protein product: CASSKGRPHYGYTF.

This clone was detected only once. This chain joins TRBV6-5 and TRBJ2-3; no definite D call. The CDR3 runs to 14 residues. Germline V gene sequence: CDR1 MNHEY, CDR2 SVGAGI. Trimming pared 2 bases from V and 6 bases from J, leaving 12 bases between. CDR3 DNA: TGTGCCAGCAGTTACCATCAAGGTGCGGATACGCAGTATTTT. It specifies CASSYHQGADTQYF.

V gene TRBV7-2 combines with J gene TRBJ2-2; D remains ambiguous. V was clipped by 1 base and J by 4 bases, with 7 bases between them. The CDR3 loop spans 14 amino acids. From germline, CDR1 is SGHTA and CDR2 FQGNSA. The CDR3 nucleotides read TGTGCCAGCAGCTTAGTGGAAGTCACCGGGGAGCTGTTTTTT. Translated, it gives CASSLVEVTGELFF.

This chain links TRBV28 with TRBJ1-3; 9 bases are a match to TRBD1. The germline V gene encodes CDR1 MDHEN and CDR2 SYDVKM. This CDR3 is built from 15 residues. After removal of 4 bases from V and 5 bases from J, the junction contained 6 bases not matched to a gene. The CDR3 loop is CASSSTGGGRNTIYF. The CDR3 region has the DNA TGTGCCAGCAGTTCAACAGGGGGCGGGCGAAACACCATATATTTT.

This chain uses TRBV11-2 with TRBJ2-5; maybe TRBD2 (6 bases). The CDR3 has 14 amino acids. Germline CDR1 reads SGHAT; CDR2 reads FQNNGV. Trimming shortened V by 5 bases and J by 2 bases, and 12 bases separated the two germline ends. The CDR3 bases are TGTGCCAGCAGCAGCTTAGCGGAACAAGAGACCCAGTACTTC. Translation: CASSSLAEQETQYF.

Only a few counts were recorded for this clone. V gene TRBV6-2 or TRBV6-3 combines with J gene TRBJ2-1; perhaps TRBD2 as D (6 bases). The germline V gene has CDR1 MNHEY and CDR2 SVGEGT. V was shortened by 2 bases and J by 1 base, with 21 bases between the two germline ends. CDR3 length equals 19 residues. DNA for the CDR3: TGTGCCAGCAGTTACCCGGAGGAGGGTGGGAGCGATTCCTACAATGAGCAGTTCTTC. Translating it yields CASSYPEEGGSDSYNEQFF.

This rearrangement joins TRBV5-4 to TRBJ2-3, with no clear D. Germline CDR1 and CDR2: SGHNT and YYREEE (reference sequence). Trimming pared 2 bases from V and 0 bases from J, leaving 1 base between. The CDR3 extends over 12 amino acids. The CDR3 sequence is CASSLSTDTQYF. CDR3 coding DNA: TGTGCCAGCAGCTTAAGCACAGATACGCAGTATTTT.

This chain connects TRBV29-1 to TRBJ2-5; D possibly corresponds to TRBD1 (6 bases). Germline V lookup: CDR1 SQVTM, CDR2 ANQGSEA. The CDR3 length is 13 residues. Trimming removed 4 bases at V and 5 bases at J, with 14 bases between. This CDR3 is CSVAPTGGETQYF. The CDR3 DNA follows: TGCAGCGTTGCGCCCACTGGGGGCGAGACCCAGTACTTC. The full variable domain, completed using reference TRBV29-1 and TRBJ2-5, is SAVISQKPSRDICQRGTSLTIQCQVDSQVTMMFWYRQQPGQSLTLIATANQGSEATYESGFVIDKFPISRPNLTFSTLTVSNMSPEDSSIYLCSVAPTGGETQYFGPGTRLLVL.

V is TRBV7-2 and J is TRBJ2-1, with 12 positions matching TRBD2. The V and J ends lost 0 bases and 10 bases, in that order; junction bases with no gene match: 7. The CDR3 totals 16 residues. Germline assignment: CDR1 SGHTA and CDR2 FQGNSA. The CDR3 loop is CASSLAPSGGAQEQFF. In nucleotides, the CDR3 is TGTGCCAGCAGCTTAGCGCCTAGCGGGGGGGCACAGGAGCAGTTCTTC.

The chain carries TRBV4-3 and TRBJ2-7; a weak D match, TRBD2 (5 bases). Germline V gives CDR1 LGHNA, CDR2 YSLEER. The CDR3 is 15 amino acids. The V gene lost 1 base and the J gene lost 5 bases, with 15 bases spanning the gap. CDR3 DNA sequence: TGCGCCAGCAGCCAAGGAGTCCGGGGTTGGGACGAGCAGTACTTC. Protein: CASSQGVRGWDEQYF.

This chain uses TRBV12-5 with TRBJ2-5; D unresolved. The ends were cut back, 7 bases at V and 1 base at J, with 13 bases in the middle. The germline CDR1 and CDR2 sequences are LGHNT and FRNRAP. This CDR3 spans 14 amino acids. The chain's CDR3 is CASAPEVVQETQYF. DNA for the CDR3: TGTGCTAGTGCCCCAGAGGTTGTCCAAGAGACCCAGTACTTC.

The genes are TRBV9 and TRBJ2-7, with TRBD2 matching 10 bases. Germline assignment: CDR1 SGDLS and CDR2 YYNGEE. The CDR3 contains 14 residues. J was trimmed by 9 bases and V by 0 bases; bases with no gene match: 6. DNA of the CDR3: TGTGCCAGCAGCGTAGGCGCTAGCGGGAGCGGGCAGTACTTC. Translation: CASSVGASGSGQYF.

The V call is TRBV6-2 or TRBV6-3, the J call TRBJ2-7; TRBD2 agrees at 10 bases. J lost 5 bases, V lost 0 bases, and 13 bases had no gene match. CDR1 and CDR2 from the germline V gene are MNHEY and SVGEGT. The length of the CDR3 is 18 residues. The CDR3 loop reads CASSYSSSGRAYDDEQYF. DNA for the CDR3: TGTGCCAGCAGTTACTCGTCTAGCGGGAGAGCTTATGACGACGAGCAGTACTTC.

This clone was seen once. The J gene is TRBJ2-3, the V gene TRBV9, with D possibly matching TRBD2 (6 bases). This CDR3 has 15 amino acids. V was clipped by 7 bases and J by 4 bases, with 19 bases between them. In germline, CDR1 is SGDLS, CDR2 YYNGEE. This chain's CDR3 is CASAKVGLLADTQYF. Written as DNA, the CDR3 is TGTGCCAGCGCGAAGGTGGGACTCCTCGCAGATACGCAGTATTTT.

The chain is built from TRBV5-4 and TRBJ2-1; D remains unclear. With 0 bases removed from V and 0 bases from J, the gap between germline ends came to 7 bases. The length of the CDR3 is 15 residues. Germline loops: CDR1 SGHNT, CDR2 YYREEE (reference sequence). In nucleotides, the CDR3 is TGTGCCAGCAGCTTGGAGCTCAGCTCCTACAATGAGCAGTTCTTC. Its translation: CASSLELSSYNEQFF.

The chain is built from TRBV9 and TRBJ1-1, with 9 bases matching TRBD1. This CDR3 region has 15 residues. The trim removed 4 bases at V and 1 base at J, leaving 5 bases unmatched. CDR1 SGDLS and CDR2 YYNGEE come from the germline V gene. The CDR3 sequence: CASSRRQGGNTEAFF. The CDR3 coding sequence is TGTGCCAGCAGCAGAAGACAGGGGGGGAACACTGAAGCTTTCTTT.

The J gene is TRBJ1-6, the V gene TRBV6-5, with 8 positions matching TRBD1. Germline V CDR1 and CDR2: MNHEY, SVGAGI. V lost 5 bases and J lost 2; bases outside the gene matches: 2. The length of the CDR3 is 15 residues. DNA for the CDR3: TGTGCCAGCAGTCAGGGGGCAACCTATAATTCACCCCTCCACTTT. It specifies CASSQGATYNSPLHF.